The clone carrying this T cell receptor (beta chain) was observed a few times. These data originate in a study of regulatory T cells in long-lasting Graves disease. Study in general: The study enrolled newly diagnosed Graves' patients on antithyroid drugs under 3 months.

This sample's time point: newly diagnosed GD, antithyroid drugs for less than 3 months. PBMC RNA served as the TCR library source. The CDR3 has 16 amino acids. Trimming left V 4 bases short and J 1 base short, with 14 bases between. The V gene's germline CDR1 is LGHNA and CDR2 YSLEER. Combining iRepertoire HTBI primers with Arm-PCR of CDR3 regions, the authors built TCR beta libraries. One entry per CDR3 protein, called by TCRdb with MiXCR from the multiplex PCR reads. The sample yields hundreds of thousands of distinct CDR3 sequences, about 15% seen once. The same sample was also used in a study of T cells in Graves' hyperthyroidism and ophthalmopathy. Per that paper: When the TCR CDR3 underwent first-round RT-PCR, the HTBI primer set was used. From stable hyperthyroidism, ophthalmopathy was separated by a 13 V-J model.

This receptor was obtained from a woman aged 25 to 45 with Graves disease. The input for sequencing was peripheral blood mononuclear cells (PBMCs), taken at new diagnosis, from a patient treated with antithyroid drugs. V usage is TRBV4-3 and J usage is TRBJ1-5; no clear D gene. CDR3 loop: CASSLTKGSSNQPQHF. DNA for the CDR3: TGCGCCAGCAGCCTAACGAAGGGAAGCAGCAATCAGCCCCAGCATTTT.